A selection of T cell receptor beta chains follows, all from one sample in a study of cytomegalovirus exposure and HLA in healthy donors. Libraries were prepared by immunoSEQ multiplex PCR; TCRdb keeps only in-frame clonotypes and omits some of them. The sample has roughly 130,000 clones, around 78% seen once. Sequencing input: PBMCs. All receptors come from a woman aged 50 to 60 in good health and CMV-seronegative. Each CDR3 is given with its conserved first and last residue. The order of the fields is D gene, V gene, clone size, J gene, CDR3 protein, CDR3 DNA. D genes are given only for firm matches. Clone size appears in some rows only: once, few, many, or a class for an expanded clone.

D gene: TRBD1
V gene: TRBV2
clone size: once
J gene: TRBJ1-5
CDR3 protein: CASSDIRAGGRRAQHF
CDR3 DNA: TGTGCCAGCAGTGACATTCGGGCAGGGGGGCGGAGGGCCCAGCATTTT

D gene: TRBD1
V gene: TRBV7-7
clone size: .
J gene: TRBJ2-1
CDR3 protein: CASSLGQGNEQFF
CDR3 DNA: TGTGCTAGCAGCTTAGGACAGGGCAATGAGCAGTTCTTC

D gene: TRBD2
V gene: TRBV28
clone size: .
J gene: TRBJ2-3
CDR3 protein: CAGRSGRDTDTQYF
CDR3 DNA: TGTGCCGGGAGGAGCGGGAGGGACACAGATACGCAGTATTTT

D gene: .
V gene: TRBV6-5
clone size: .
J gene: TRBJ1-5
CDR3 protein: CASSPIGGGNQPQHF
CDR3 DNA: TGTGCCAGCAGTCCCATTGGTGGAGGGAATCAGCCCCAGCATTTT

D gene: TRBD1
V gene: TRBV29-1
clone size: .
J gene: TRBJ1-2
CDR3 protein: CSAAPLWDRGSYTF
CDR3 DNA: TGCAGCGCCGCCCCCCTCTGGGACAGGGGGAGCTACACCTTC

D gene: TRBD2
V gene: TRBV28
clone size: once
J gene: TRBJ2-1
CDR3 protein: CASSPSEGAGVYNEQFF
CDR3 DNA: TGTGCCAGCAGCCCCAGTGAGGGAGCGGGAGTCTACAATGAGCAGTTCTTC

D gene: .
V gene: TRBV20-1
clone size: .
J gene: TRBJ1-4
CDR3 protein: CSARLVEKLFF
CDR3 DNA: TGCAGTGCTCGCTTAGTGGAAAAACTGTTTTTT

D gene: .
V gene: TRBV6-5
clone size: .
J gene: TRBJ2-3
CDR3 protein: CASRSVDTQYF
CDR3 DNA: TGTGCCAGCAGGAGCGTTGATACGCAGTATTTT

D gene: TRBD1
V gene: TRBV30
clone size: .
J gene: TRBJ2-2
CDR3 protein: CAWQTATGDTGELFF
CDR3 DNA: TGTGCCTGGCAGACAGCTACAGGGGACACCGGGGAGCTGTTTTTT

D gene: TRBD1
V gene: TRBV29-1
clone size: .
J gene: TRBJ1-5
CDR3 protein: CSVGTDYSNQPQHF
CDR3 DNA: TGCAGCGTAGGGACAGATTATAGCAATCAGCCCCAGCATTTT

D gene: .
V gene: TRBV28
clone size: .
J gene: TRBJ2-2
CDR3 protein: CASSLLQRRYTGELFF
CDR3 DNA: TGTGCCAGCAGTTTATTGCAGCGTCGGTACACCGGGGAGCTGTTTTTT

D gene: .
V gene: TRBV9
clone size: .
J gene: TRBJ2-1
CDR3 protein: CASSVGLETGNEQFF
CDR3 DNA: TGTGCCAGCAGCGTAGGGTTGGAGACGGGCAATGAGCAGTTCTTC

D gene: .
V gene: TRBV7-9
clone size: .
J gene: TRBJ1-4
CDR3 protein: CASSLVWQGEKLFF
CDR3 DNA: TGTGCCAGCAGCTTAGTCTGGCAGGGCGAAAAACTGTTTTTT

D gene: .
V gene: TRBV19
clone size: .
J gene: TRBJ1-3
CDR3 protein: CASSMPTNSGNTIYF
CDR3 DNA: TGTGCCAGTAGTATGCCCACAAACTCTGGAAACACCATATATTTT

D gene: TRBD1
V gene: TRBV5-5
clone size: once
J gene: TRBJ2-7
CDR3 protein: CASSPLHPDRGLGEQYF
CDR3 DNA: TGTGCCAGCAGCCCGCTACACCCGGACAGGGGATTGGGCGAGCAGTACTTC

D gene: TRBD2
V gene: TRBV4-1
clone size: .
J gene: TRBJ2-4
CDR3 protein: CASSQAGTSGIAKNIQYF
CDR3 DNA: TGCGCCAGCAGCCAAGCCGGGACTAGCGGGATAGCCAAAAACATTCAGTACTTC

D gene: TRBD1
V gene: TRBV5-1
clone size: .
J gene: TRBJ2-1
CDR3 protein: CASSPTGDEQFF
CDR3 DNA: TGCGCCAGCAGCCCGACAGGGGATGAGCAGTTCTTC

D gene: .
V gene: TRBV4-3
clone size: few
J gene: TRBJ2-1
CDR3 protein: CASSQVWTFGNEQFF
CDR3 DNA: TGCGCCAGCAGCCAAGTTTGGACATTTGGCAATGAGCAGTTCTTC

D gene: TRBD1
V gene: TRBV5-1
clone size: .
J gene: TRBJ1-2
CDR3 protein: CASTNPGTGYGYTF
CDR3 DNA: TGCGCCAGCACCAATCCCGGGACAGGGTATGGCTACACCTTC

D gene: .
V gene: TRBV6-1
clone size: .
J gene: TRBJ1-2
CDR3 protein: CASSESRAQYGYTF
CDR3 DNA: TGTGCCAGCAGTGAAAGCAGGGCCCAGTATGGCTACACCTTC

D gene: TRBD1
V gene: TRBV7-2
clone size: .
J gene: TRBJ1-4
CDR3 protein: CASSLDRGGEKLFF
CDR3 DNA: TGTGCCAGCAGCCTGGACAGGGGAGGGGAAAAACTGTTTTTT

D gene: .
V gene: TRBV7-2
clone size: .
J gene: TRBJ2-7
CDR3 protein: CASSLGGLPSYEQYF
CDR3 DNA: TGTGCCAGCAGCTTAGGGGGACTGCCCTCCTACGAGCAGTACTTC

D gene: .
V gene: TRBV10-2
clone size: .
J gene: TRBJ1-2
CDR3 protein: CATATNYGYTF
CDR3 DNA: TGCGCCACCGCTACTAACTATGGCTACACCTTC

D gene: .
V gene: TRBV11-2
clone size: few
J gene: TRBJ2-5
CDR3 protein: CASSPPALGGVETQYF
CDR3 DNA: TGTGCCAGCAGCCCCCCGGCTCTCGGGGGAGTGGAGACCCAGTACTTC

D gene: TRBD2
V gene: TRBV29-1
clone size: .
J gene: TRBJ2-1
CDR3 protein: CSVAGSGTSGTYEQFF
CDR3 DNA: TGCAGCGTTGCGGGATCTGGGACTAGCGGGACCTATGAGCAGTTCTTC

D gene: .
V gene: TRBV10-3
clone size: .
J gene: TRBJ2-3
CDR3 protein: CAISDPGITDTQYF
CDR3 DNA: TGTGCCATCAGTGACCCGGGGATCACAGATACGCAGTATTTT

D gene: .
V gene: TRBV4-1
clone size: .
J gene: TRBJ2-4
CDR3 protein: CASSPWPDSESKYF
CDR3 DNA: TGCGCCAGCAGCCCCTGGCCGGACTCCGAGAGCAAGTACTTC

D gene: TRBD2
V gene: TRBV11-3
clone size: .
J gene: TRBJ2-1
CDR3 protein: CASSFPGASGRFYNEQFF
CDR3 DNA: TGTGCCAGCAGCTTCCCGGGGGCTAGCGGGAGGTTCTACAATGAGCAGTTCTTC

D gene: .
V gene: TRBV12-5
clone size: .
J gene: TRBJ2-1
CDR3 protein: CASGSPEGEYNEQFF
CDR3 DNA: TGTGCTAGTGGTTCCCCGGAGGGAGAGTACAATGAGCAGTTCTTC

D gene: TRBD2
V gene: TRBV2
clone size: .
J gene: TRBJ2-1
CDR3 protein: CASSSEPGLANEQFF
CDR3 DNA: TGTGCCAGCAGCTCGGAACCGGGACTAGCGAATGAGCAGTTCTTC

D gene: TRBD1
V gene: TRBV2
clone size: .
J gene: TRBJ2-1
CDR3 protein: CASSAIPGQGCEQFF
CDR3 DNA: TGTGCCAGCAGTGCAATACCGGGACAGGGCTGTGAGCAGTTCTTC

D gene: .
V gene: TRBV9
clone size: few
J gene: TRBJ2-3
CDR3 protein: CASSVRGASTDTQYF
CDR3 DNA: TGTGCCAGCAGCGTCCGCGGAGCTAGCACAGATACGCAGTATTTT

D gene: TRBD1
V gene: TRBV2
clone size: .
J gene: TRBJ1-5
CDR3 protein: CASSEARTGAQPQHF
CDR3 DNA: TGTGCCAGCAGTGAAGCTAGGACAGGGGCTCAGCCCCAGCATTTT

D gene: .
V gene: TRBV9
clone size: .
J gene: TRBJ1-3
CDR3 protein: CASSVAMGGGSSGNTIYF
CDR3 DNA: TGTGCCAGCAGCGTAGCTATGGGAGGTGGCTCCTCTGGAAACACCATATATTTT

D gene: TRBD2
V gene: TRBV10-3
clone size: .
J gene: TRBJ2-7
CDR3 protein: CAISESGGKGVYEQYF
CDR3 DNA: TGTGCCATCAGTGAGTCGGGGGGGAAAGGGGTCTACGAGCAGTACTTC

D gene: TRBD1
V gene: TRBV7-2
clone size: .
J gene: TRBJ2-2
CDR3 protein: CASSFTPGQGFTGELFF
CDR3 DNA: TGTGCCAGCAGCTTCACACCGGGACAGGGGTTCACCGGGGAGCTGTTTTTT

D gene: .
V gene: TRBV7-4
clone size: .
J gene: TRBJ1-5
CDR3 protein: CASSLRPQHF
CDR3 DNA: TGTGCCAGCAGCTTACGGCCCCAGCATTTT

D gene: .
V gene: TRBV27
clone size: .
J gene: TRBJ2-2
CDR3 protein: CASRGQPRFNTGELFF
CDR3 DNA: TGTGCCAGCAGAGGACAGCCACGTTTCAACACCGGGGAGCTGTTTTTT

D gene: TRBD1
V gene: TRBV19
clone size: .
J gene: TRBJ1-1
CDR3 protein: CASSWDSVNTEAFF
CDR3 DNA: TGTGCCAGTAGTTGGGACAGCGTAAACACTGAAGCTTTCTTT

D gene: .
V gene: TRBV27
clone size: .
J gene: TRBJ2-1
CDR3 protein: CASSLSWRVNEQFF
CDR3 DNA: TGTGCCAGCAGTTTATCGTGGAGGGTCAATGAGCAGTTCTTC

D gene: .
V gene: TRBV27
clone size: .
J gene: TRBJ1-4
CDR3 protein: CASSLIWRGGGNEKLFF
CDR3 DNA: TGTGCCAGCAGTTTAATCTGGAGGGGGGGTGGGAATGAAAAACTGTTTTTT

D gene: .
V gene: TRBV30
clone size: .
J gene: TRBJ1-5
CDR3 protein: CAWSQAFFDQPQHF
CDR3 DNA: TGTGCCTGGAGTCAGGCCTTTTTTGATCAGCCCCAGCATTTT

D gene: TRBD2
V gene: TRBV5-6
clone size: .
J gene: TRBJ2-1
CDR3 protein: CASTRLAGGLSLSYNEQFF
CDR3 DNA: TGTGCCAGCACCAGACTAGCGGGAGGACTCTCTCTCTCCTACAATGAGCAGTTCTTC

D gene: TRBD1
V gene: TRBV28
clone size: few
J gene: TRBJ1-1
CDR3 protein: CASRGTGGTPEAFF
CDR3 DNA: TGTGCCAGCAGAGGGACAGGGGGCACGCCTGAAGCTTTCTTT

D gene: .
V gene: TRBV7-2
clone size: .
J gene: TRBJ1-4
CDR3 protein: CASSLTQRAEKLFF
CDR3 DNA: TGTGCCAGCAGCCTTACACAGAGAGCTGAAAAACTGTTTTTT

D gene: TRBD1
V gene: TRBV28
clone size: .
J gene: TRBJ1-1
CDR3 protein: CASPGQGPNTEAFF
CDR3 DNA: TGTGCCTCCCCCGGACAGGGGCCAAACACTGAAGCTTTCTTT

D gene: .
V gene: TRBV20-1
clone size: few
J gene: TRBJ2-1
CDR3 protein: CSAEILNEQFF
CDR3 DNA: TGCAGTGCCGAGATACTAAATGAGCAGTTCTTC

D gene: TRBD1
V gene: TRBV28
clone size: .
J gene: TRBJ1-4
CDR3 protein: CASRATGAYNEKLFF
CDR3 DNA: TGTGCCAGCAGAGCTACAGGGGCGTATAATGAAAAACTGTTTTTT

D gene: .
V gene: TRBV2
clone size: .
J gene: TRBJ1-2
CDR3 protein: CASSATVNYGYTF
CDR3 DNA: TGTGCCAGCAGCGCGACAGTGAACTATGGCTACACCTTC

D gene: .
V gene: TRBV7-2
clone size: .
J gene: TRBJ2-5
CDR3 protein: CASSLELAGETQYF
CDR3 DNA: TGTGCCAGCAGCTTAGAACTAGCCGGTGAGACCCAGTACTTC

D gene: .
V gene: TRBV13
clone size: .
J gene: TRBJ2-5
CDR3 protein: CASSLGKGLARGETQYF
CDR3 DNA: TGTGCCAGCAGCTTAGGAAAGGGGCTAGCGAGGGGAGAGACCCAGTACTTC

D gene: TRBD2
V gene: TRBV7-3
clone size: once
J gene: TRBJ2-1
CDR3 protein: CASSPSGRGNEQFF
CDR3 DNA: TGTGCCAGCAGCCCGAGCGGGAGGGGAAATGAGCAGTTCTTC

D gene: .
V gene: TRBV29-1
clone size: few
J gene: TRBJ2-5
CDR3 protein: CSVVEQETQYF
CDR3 DNA: TGCAGCGTGGTTGAGCAAGAGACCCAGTACTTC

D gene: .
V gene: TRBV28
clone size: .
J gene: TRBJ1-1
CDR3 protein: CATLPPMNTEAFF
CDR3 DNA: TGTGCCACCCTCCCCCCTATGAACACTGAAGCTTTCTTT